The T cell receptor beta chain under discussion was sequenced for a study of blood T cell repertoires in COVID-19. Study context: PBMCs, B-cell-depleted T cells, or T cells provided the cDNA or gDNA that made up the material.

Original methodology: Amplification of reference gene primers provided the estimated nucleated cell counts. Clones were sequenced by immunoSEQ multiplex PCR, and TCRdb holds only the in-frame ones, with some missing. D and trimming come from the DNA, and the V and J calls and clone size come from that table. Found here are roughly 53,000 clones, approximately 84% of them singletons; the top ten hold more than 13%. The J segment lost 1 base and the V segment lost 6 bases, leaving 7 bases of the junction unmatched. Germline V gives CDR1 SNHLY, CDR2 FYNNEI. This CDR3 comprises 15 residues. Sample: peripheral blood. The clonotype comes from a human donor in a cohort sampled during active COVID-19. The chain couples TRBV2 to TRBJ2-3; 7 nucleotides agree with TRBD2. The DNA of the CDR3 is TGTGCCAGCAGGGGGGGAGCGGGGCGCACAGATACGCAGTATTTT. Translation gives CASRGGAGRTDTQYF.